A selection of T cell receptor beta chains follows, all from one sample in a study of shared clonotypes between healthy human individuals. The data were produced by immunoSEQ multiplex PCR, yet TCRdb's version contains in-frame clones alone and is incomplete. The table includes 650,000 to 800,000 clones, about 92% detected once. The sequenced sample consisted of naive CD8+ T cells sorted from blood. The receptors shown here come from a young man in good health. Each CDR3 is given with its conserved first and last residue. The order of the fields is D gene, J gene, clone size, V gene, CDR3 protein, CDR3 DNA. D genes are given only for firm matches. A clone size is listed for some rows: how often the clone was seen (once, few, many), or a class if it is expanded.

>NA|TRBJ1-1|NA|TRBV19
CASSTLVLGGYTEAFF
TGTGCCAGTAGTACCCTCGTCCTCGGGGGGTACACTGAAGCTTTCTTT
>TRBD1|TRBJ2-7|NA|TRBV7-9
CASSPRTDRFHEQYF
TGTGCCAGCAGCCCGCGAACGGACAGGTTCCACGAGCAGTACTTC
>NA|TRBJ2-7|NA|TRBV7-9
CASTQSLRPYEQYF
TGTGCCAGCACCCAAAGTCTTCGGCCCTACGAGCAGTACTTC
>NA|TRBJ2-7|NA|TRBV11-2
CASSSGLLYEQYF
TGTGCCAGCAGCTCGGGACTTCTCTACGAGCAGTACTTC
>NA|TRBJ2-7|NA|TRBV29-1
CSALGATTSYEQYF
TGCAGCGCCCTGGGGGCGACAACCTCCTACGAGCAGTACTTC
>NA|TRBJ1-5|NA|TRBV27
CASSSYGGSNQPQHF
TGTGCCAGCAGTTCTTACGGAGGAAGCAATCAGCCCCAGCATTTT
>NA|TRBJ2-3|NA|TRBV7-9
CASSLDGEQQYF
TGTGCCAGCAGCTTAGACGGGGAACAGCAGTATTTT
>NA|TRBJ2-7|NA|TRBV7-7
CASSLGPEYEQYF
TGTGCTAGCAGCTTGGGGCCGGAATACGAGCAGTACTTC
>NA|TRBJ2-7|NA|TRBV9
CASSLGGYEQYF
TGTGCCAGCAGCCTAGGGGGGTACGAGCAGTACTTC
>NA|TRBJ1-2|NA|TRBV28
CASSPGIRIYTF
TGTGCCAGCAGCCCGGGAATTAGGATCTACACCTTC
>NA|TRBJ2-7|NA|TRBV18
CASSPPSPGAGEQYF
TGTGCCAGCTCACCCCCATCCCCGGGGGCCGGAGAGCAGTACTTC
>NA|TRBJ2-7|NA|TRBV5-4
CAVETSGSYEQYF
TGTGCCGTTGAGACTAGTGGGTCCTACGAGCAGTACTTC
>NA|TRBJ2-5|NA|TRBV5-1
CASSFMGESRGETQYF
TGCGCCAGCAGCTTTATGGGAGAGTCCCGCGGGGAGACCCAGTACTTC
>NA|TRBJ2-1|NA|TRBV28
CASSLGNSGDEQFF
TGTGCCAGCAGTTTAGGAAACTCTGGGGATGAGCAGTTCTTC
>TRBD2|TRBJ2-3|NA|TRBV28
CASSYLTSGSEADTQYF
TGTGCCAGCAGTTATTTGACTAGCGGGAGTGAGGCAGATACGCAGTATTTT
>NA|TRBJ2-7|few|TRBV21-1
CASPTEREFYEQYF
TGTGCCAGCCCCACGGAACGGGAGTTCTACGAGCAGTACTTC
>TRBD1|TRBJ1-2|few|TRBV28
CASSPSPGQKFYGYTF
TGTGCCAGCAGTCCCTCTCCGGGACAGAAATTCTATGGCTACACCTTC
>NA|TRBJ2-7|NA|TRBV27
CASSWGPYYEQYF
TGTGCCAGCAGTTGGGGTCCATACTACGAGCAGTACTTC
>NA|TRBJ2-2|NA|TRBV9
CASSVGAYERLNTGELFF
TGTGCCAGCAGCGTAGGGGCATATGAGCGTTTGAACACCGGGGAGCTGTTTTTT
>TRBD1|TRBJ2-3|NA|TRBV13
CASSPPRDRRTDTQYF
TGTGCCAGCAGCCCGCCCCGGGACAGGCGTACAGATACGCAGTATTTT
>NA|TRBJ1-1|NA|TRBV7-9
CASSPYNTEAFF
TGTGCCAGCAGCCCCTACAACACTGAAGCTTTCTTT
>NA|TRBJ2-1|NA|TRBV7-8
CASAQLSSYNEQFF
TGTGCCAGCGCACAGCTAAGCTCCTACAATGAGCAGTTCTTC
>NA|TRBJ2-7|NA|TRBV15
CATSRDRSAYEQYF
TGTGCCACCAGCAGAGATCGCAGTGCCTACGAGCAGTACTTC
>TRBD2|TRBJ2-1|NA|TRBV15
CATSRVSGGTSAYNEQFF
TGTGCCACCAGCAGAGTATCGGGCGGGACTAGCGCCTACAATGAGCAGTTCTTC
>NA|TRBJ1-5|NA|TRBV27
CASSISRSNQPQHF
TGTGCCAGCAGTATCTCTCGGAGCAATCAGCCCCAGCATTTT
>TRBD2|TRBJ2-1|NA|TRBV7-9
CASRGSFSGRANEQFF
TGTGCCAGCAGGGGGAGCTTTAGCGGGAGGGCCAATGAGCAGTTCTTC
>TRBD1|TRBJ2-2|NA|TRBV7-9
CASSLVGTGVTGELFF
TGTGCCAGCAGCTTAGTGGGGACAGGGGTCACCGGGGAGCTGTTTTTT
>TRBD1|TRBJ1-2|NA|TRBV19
CASRSLDRANPNYGYTF
TGTGCCAGTAGGTCACTGGACAGGGCAAATCCTAACTATGGCTACACCTTC
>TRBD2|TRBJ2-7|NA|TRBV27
CASSLRGLAGGLSEQYF
TGTGCCAGCAGTTTACGGGGACTAGCGGGAGGTCTGTCCGAGCAGTACTTC
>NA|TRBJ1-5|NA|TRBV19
CASSIDSRSSNQPQHF
TGTGCCAGTAGTATAGATAGCCGGAGTAGCAATCAGCCCCAGCATTTT
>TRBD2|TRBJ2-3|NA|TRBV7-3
CASSSWTSAYTDTQYF
TGTGCCAGCAGCAGTTGGACTAGCGCCTACACAGATACGCAGTATTTT
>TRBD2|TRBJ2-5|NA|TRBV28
CASSLPSGLAGDETQYF
TGTGCCAGCAGTTTACCCTCGGGACTAGCGGGAGATGAGACCCAGTACTTC
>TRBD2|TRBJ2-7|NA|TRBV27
CASSVGLAGFSYEQYF
TGTGCCAGCAGCGTGGGACTAGCTGGTTTCTCCTACGAGCAGTACTTC
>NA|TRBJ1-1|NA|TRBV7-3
CASSLIGTATEAFF
TGTGCCAGCAGCTTAATAGGAACCGCAACTGAAGCTTTCTTT
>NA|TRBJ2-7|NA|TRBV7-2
CATRDQGYEQYF
TGTGCCACCCGGGATCAGGGCTACGAGCAGTACTTC
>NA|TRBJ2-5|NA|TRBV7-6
CASSLPGWAKRGETQYF
TGTGCCAGCAGCCTCCCCGGGTGGGCAAAAAGGGGAGAGACCCAGTACTTC
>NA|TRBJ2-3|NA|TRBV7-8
CASSPWFDTQYF
TGTGCCAGCAGCCCCTGGTTTGATACGCAGTATTTT
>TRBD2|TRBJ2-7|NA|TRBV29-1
CSAEGGSGRVYEQYF
TGCAGCGCTGAGGGCGGTAGCGGGAGAGTCTACGAGCAGTACTTC
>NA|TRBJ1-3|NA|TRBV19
CASSWEGPGNTIYF
TGTGCCAGTAGTTGGGAGGGGCCTGGAAACACCATATATTTT
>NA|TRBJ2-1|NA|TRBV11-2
CASTWTVSYNEQFF
TGTGCCAGCACCTGGACCGTCTCCTACAATGAGCAGTTCTTC
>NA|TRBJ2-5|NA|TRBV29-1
CSAAGFGQETQYF
TGCAGCGCGGCGGGGTTTGGCCAAGAGACCCAGTACTTC
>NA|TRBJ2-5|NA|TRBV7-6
CASSLGFGGTVQETQYF
TGTGCCAGCAGCTTAGGGTTTGGAGGGACAGTCCAAGAGACCCAGTACTTC
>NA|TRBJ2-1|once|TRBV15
CATSRGGDDNEQFF
TGTGCCACCAGCAGAGGGGGCGATGACAATGAGCAGTTCTTC
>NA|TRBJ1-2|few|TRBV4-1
CASSKQEAQAVIGYTF
TGCGCCAGCAGCAAGCAAGAGGCTCAGGCAGTTATTGGCTACACCTTC
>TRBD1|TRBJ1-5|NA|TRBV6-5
CASSDRVRDQPQHF
TGTGCCAGCAGTGACAGGGTAAGGGATCAGCCCCAGCATTTT
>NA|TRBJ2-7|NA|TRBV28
CASSLYRALFYEQYF
TGTGCCAGCAGTTTATACAGAGCCTTATTCTACGAGCAGTACTTC
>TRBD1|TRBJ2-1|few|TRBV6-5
CASTRQGGYNEQFF
TGTGCCAGCACCCGACAGGGCGGGTACAATGAGCAGTTCTTC
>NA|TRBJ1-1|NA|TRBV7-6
CASSLVGAGMNTEAFF
TGTGCCAGCAGCTTAGTTGGGGCAGGGATGAACACTGAAGCTTTCTTT
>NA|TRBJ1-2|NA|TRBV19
CATSPGGGYGYTF
TGTGCCACGTCCCCGGGGGGCGGCTATGGCTACACCTTC
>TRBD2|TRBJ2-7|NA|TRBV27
CASRRPGLAGYEQYF
TGTGCCAGCAGGAGACCGGGACTAGCGGGATATGAGCAGTACTTC
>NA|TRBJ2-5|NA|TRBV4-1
CASSQGSGFGETQYF
TGCGCCAGCAGCCAAGGGTCGGGGTTTGGGGAGACCCAGTACTTC
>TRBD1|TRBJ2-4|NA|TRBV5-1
CASRPGQGGQKNIQYF
TGCGCCAGCCGTCCAGGACAGGGAGGTCAAAAAAACATTCAGTACTTC
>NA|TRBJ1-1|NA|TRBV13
CASSLDGGEAFF
TGTGCCAGCAGCTTAGATGGAGGGGAAGCTTTCTTT
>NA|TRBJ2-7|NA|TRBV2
CASRGGSYEQYF
TGTGCCAGCAGAGGAGGATCCTACGAGCAGTACTTC
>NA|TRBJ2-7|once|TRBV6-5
CASSYRSVRSYEQYF
TGTGCCAGCAGTTACCGGAGCGTCCGCTCCTACGAGCAGTACTTC